These T cell receptor beta chains were read from a single sample in a study of blood T cell repertoires in COVID-19. The data were produced by immunoSEQ multiplex PCR, yet TCRdb's version contains in-frame clones alone and is incomplete. The repertoire consists of 380,000 or so clones, with roughly four fifths occurring once and the leading ten covering under 1.2%. The specimen sequenced was peripheral blood. These receptors were collected from a human donor with acute or convalescent COVID-19. The donor label of this sample is uncertain. Both conserved end residues are part of each CDR3. The order of the fields is V gene, clone size, J gene, D gene, CDR3 DNA, CDR3 protein. The D gene is left open where the match is weak. Size is stated for part of the rows, as once, few or many counts, or as a class when the clone is expanded.

v_call: TRBV7-6; clone_size: .; j_call: TRBJ1-1; d_call: .; cdr3_nt: TGTGCCAGCAGCCTAACAGACCTCTCGAACACTGAAGCTTTCTTT; cdr3_aa: CASSLTDLSNTEAFF
v_call: TRBV2; clone_size: .; j_call: TRBJ2-5; d_call: .; cdr3_nt: TGTGCCAGCAGTGAAGCGGGTAGGGGTTTTACCCAGTACTTC; cdr3_aa: CASSEAGRGFTQYF
v_call: TRBV2; clone_size: .; j_call: TRBJ2-2; d_call: .; cdr3_nt: TGTGCCAGCAGTGATGTTTCAGGGGGAGGATCCGGGGAGCTGTTTTTT; cdr3_aa: CASSDVSGGGSGELFF
v_call: TRBV27; clone_size: once; j_call: TRBJ1-2; d_call: TRBD1; cdr3_nt: TGTGCCAGCACTCGGACAGGGGGGACCTATGGCTACACCTTC; cdr3_aa: CASTRTGGTYGYTF
v_call: TRBV27; clone_size: .; j_call: TRBJ1-5; d_call: .; cdr3_nt: TGTGCCAGCAGTTTCGGGTACAGCAATCAGCCCCAGCATTTT; cdr3_aa: CASSFGYSNQPQHF
v_call: TRBV4-2; clone_size: .; j_call: TRBJ1-4; d_call: TRBD1; cdr3_nt: TGTGCCAGCAGCTACTGGGACAGACCTCCAACTAATGAAAAACTGTTTTTT; cdr3_aa: CASSYWDRPPTNEKLFF
v_call: TRBV10-1; clone_size: .; j_call: TRBJ2-3; d_call: .; cdr3_nt: TGCGCCAGCAGTGAACGCAGGGATCTGACGCAGTATTTT; cdr3_aa: CASSERRDLTQYF
v_call: TRBV3-1/TRBV3-2; clone_size: .; j_call: TRBJ2-7; d_call: .; cdr3_nt: TGTGCCAGCAGCGAACAGTACCTCTCCTACGAGCAGTACTTC; cdr3_aa: CASSEQYLSYEQYF
v_call: TRBV20-1; clone_size: few; j_call: TRBJ1-2; d_call: TRBD1; cdr3_nt: TGCAGTGCTAGTTCCGGGACAGGGTCAAAGAACTATGGCTACACCTTC; cdr3_aa: CSASSGTGSKNYGYTF
v_call: TRBV30; clone_size: once; j_call: TRBJ2-1; d_call: TRBD1; cdr3_nt: TGTGCCTGGGGGACAGTTGGTGGCTACAATGAGCAGTTCTTC; cdr3_aa: CAWGTVGGYNEQFF
v_call: TRBV10-3; clone_size: .; j_call: TRBJ2-1; d_call: TRBD2; cdr3_nt: TGTGCCATCAGTGAATTCTCTAGCGGGATTCCCAATGAGCAGTTCTTC; cdr3_aa: CAISEFSSGIPNEQFF
v_call: TRBV2; clone_size: few; j_call: TRBJ2-4; d_call: TRBD1; cdr3_nt: TGTGCCAGCAGAAACGACAGGGGTGCCACAATCTTC; cdr3_aa: CASRNDRGATIF
v_call: TRBV9; clone_size: .; j_call: TRBJ1-1; d_call: .; cdr3_nt: TGTGCCAGCAGCGCCCATCACTCTACTGAAGCTTTCTTT; cdr3_aa: CASSAHHSTEAFF
v_call: TRBV6-6; clone_size: .; j_call: TRBJ1-1; d_call: .; cdr3_nt: TGTGCCAGCAGTTACTCGATTGGCTCAGGGAACACTGAAGCTTTCTTT; cdr3_aa: CASSYSIGSGNTEAFF
v_call: TRBV30; clone_size: .; j_call: TRBJ1-2; d_call: TRBD1; cdr3_nt: TGTGCCTGGAGAGGTATCCCGGGACAGGGGGCTAACTATGGCTACACCTTC; cdr3_aa: CAWRGIPGQGANYGYTF
v_call: TRBV30; clone_size: few; j_call: TRBJ1-6; d_call: .; cdr3_nt: TGTGCCTGGAGTGTTAATCAGTATAATTCACCCCTCCACTTT; cdr3_aa: CAWSVNQYNSPLHF
v_call: TRBV5-1; clone_size: .; j_call: TRBJ1-2; d_call: .; cdr3_nt: TGCGCCAGCAGCTTGGCCGGCAACAGGGTTCACACCTTC; cdr3_aa: CASSLAGNRVHTF
v_call: TRBV7-9; clone_size: .; j_call: TRBJ2-3; d_call: TRBD2; cdr3_nt: TGTGCCAGCAGCTGGAGCGGGGGGGGAGATACGCAGTATTTT; cdr3_aa: CASSWSGGGDTQYF
v_call: TRBV4-1; clone_size: .; j_call: TRBJ2-5; d_call: .; cdr3_nt: TGCGCCAGCAGCCAAGCCAACCTTCTCGCGGGTCAGGAGACCCAGTACTTC; cdr3_aa: CASSQANLLAGQETQYF
v_call: TRBV18; clone_size: .; j_call: TRBJ2-2; d_call: TRBD2; cdr3_nt: TGTGCCAGCTCACCAAGGGCAAGCGGGAGGAGCACCGGGGAGCTGTTTTTT; cdr3_aa: CASSPRASGRSTGELFF
v_call: TRBV4-2; clone_size: .; j_call: TRBJ1-6; d_call: .; cdr3_nt: TGTGCCAGCAGCCCAGAACAGGGAAGGAATTCACCCCTCCACTTT; cdr3_aa: CASSPEQGRNSPLHF
v_call: TRBV27; clone_size: .; j_call: TRBJ2-7; d_call: .; cdr3_nt: TGTGCCAGCAGTTCTACCGGGGGGCAGCAGTACTTC; cdr3_aa: CASSSTGGQQYF
v_call: TRBV28; clone_size: .; j_call: TRBJ1-1; d_call: .; cdr3_nt: TGTGCCAGCAGGACACTAGGCACTGAAGCTTTCTTT; cdr3_aa: CASRTLGTEAFF
v_call: TRBV10-2; clone_size: .; j_call: TRBJ2-3; d_call: TRBD1; cdr3_nt: TGCGCCAGCAATCAGGACAGGAGGGATACGCAGTATTTT; cdr3_aa: CASNQDRRDTQYF
v_call: TRBV7-9; clone_size: .; j_call: TRBJ1-2; d_call: TRBD1; cdr3_nt: TGTGCCAGCAATAACAGGGGGTATCGCTACACCTTC; cdr3_aa: CASNNRGYRYTF
v_call: TRBV13; clone_size: .; j_call: TRBJ1-6; d_call: .; cdr3_nt: TGTGCCAGCAGCTTAGGTGGCAGGGCCAATTCACCCCTCCACTTT; cdr3_aa: CASSLGGRANSPLHF
v_call: TRBV5-1; clone_size: .; j_call: TRBJ2-2; d_call: .; cdr3_nt: TGCGCCAGCAGCTTGGCCAGGACAGTGAACACCGGGGAGCTGTTTTTT; cdr3_aa: CASSLARTVNTGELFF
v_call: TRBV3-1/TRBV3-2; clone_size: .; j_call: TRBJ2-2; d_call: TRBD2; cdr3_nt: TGTGCCAGCAGCCATAAGAGACTAGCGGGGGGGCCCGGGGAGCTGTTTTTT; cdr3_aa: CASSHKRLAGGPGELFF
v_call: TRBV6-5; clone_size: .; j_call: TRBJ2-2; d_call: TRBD1; cdr3_nt: TGTGCCAGCAGGAGGGGGCCGGTCGGGGAGCTGTTTTTT; cdr3_aa: CASRRGPVGELFF
v_call: TRBV27; clone_size: .; j_call: TRBJ2-2; d_call: .; cdr3_nt: TGTGCCAGCAGTTTTAATTACGGCGGAGCGAACACCGGGGAGCTGTTTTTT; cdr3_aa: CASSFNYGGANTGELFF
v_call: TRBV28; clone_size: once; j_call: TRBJ2-5; d_call: TRBD2; cdr3_nt: TGTGCCAGCAGTCCGGGGCGGGAGGAGACCCAGTACTTC; cdr3_aa: CASSPGREETQYF
v_call: TRBV19; clone_size: once; j_call: TRBJ2-1; d_call: .; cdr3_nt: TGTGCCAGTAGTATCAGAAGCGGGCCGAGCTCCTACAATGAGCAGTTCTTC; cdr3_aa: CASSIRSGPSSYNEQFF
v_call: TRBV11-2; clone_size: .; j_call: TRBJ1-2; d_call: TRBD1; cdr3_nt: TGTGCCAGCAGCTTAGAACAGGGGAGCTATGGCTACACCTTC; cdr3_aa: CASSLEQGSYGYTF
v_call: TRBV12-5; clone_size: .; j_call: TRBJ2-1; d_call: .; cdr3_nt: TGTGCTAGTGGTACTGAGATTGTCGGCAATGAGCAGTTCTTC; cdr3_aa: CASGTEIVGNEQFF
v_call: TRBV4-2; clone_size: .; j_call: TRBJ2-1; d_call: .; cdr3_nt: TGTGCCAGCAGCTCCGGGGGTAGCTCCTACAATGAGCAGTTCTTC; cdr3_aa: CASSSGGSSYNEQFF